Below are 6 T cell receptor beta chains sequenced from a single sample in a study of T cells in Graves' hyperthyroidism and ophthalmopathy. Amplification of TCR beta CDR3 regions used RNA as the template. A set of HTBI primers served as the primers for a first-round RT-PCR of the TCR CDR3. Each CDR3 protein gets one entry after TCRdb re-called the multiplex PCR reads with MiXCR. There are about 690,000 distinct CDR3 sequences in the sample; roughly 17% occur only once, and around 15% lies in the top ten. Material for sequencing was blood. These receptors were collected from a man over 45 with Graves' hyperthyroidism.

CDR3: CASSPRAGGDYEQYF. CDR3 nucleotide sequence: TGCGCCAGCAGCCCAAGAGCAGGGGGTGACTACGAGCAGTACTTC. The chain couples TRBV4-3 to TRBJ2-7, with 7 bases identical to TRBD1. Germline V gene sequence: CDR1 LGHNA, CDR2 YSLEER. V trimming: 4 bases; J trimming: 3 bases; junction bases outside the gene matches: 9. This CDR3 spans 15 amino acids.

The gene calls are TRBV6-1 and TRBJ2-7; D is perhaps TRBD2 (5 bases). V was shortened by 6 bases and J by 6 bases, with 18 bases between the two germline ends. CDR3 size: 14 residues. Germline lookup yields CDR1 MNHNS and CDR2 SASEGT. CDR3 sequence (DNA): TGTGCCAGCAGCGGGGAGACCCTTCCGAGCGAGCAGTACTTC. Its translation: CASSGETLPSEQYF.

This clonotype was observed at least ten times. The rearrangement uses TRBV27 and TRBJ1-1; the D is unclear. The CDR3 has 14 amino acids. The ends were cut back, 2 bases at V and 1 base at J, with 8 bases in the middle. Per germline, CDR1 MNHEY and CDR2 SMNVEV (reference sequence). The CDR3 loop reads CASSLGIRNTEAFF. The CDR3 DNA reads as TGTGCCAGCAGTTTAGGAATAAGGAACACTGAAGCTTTCTTT.

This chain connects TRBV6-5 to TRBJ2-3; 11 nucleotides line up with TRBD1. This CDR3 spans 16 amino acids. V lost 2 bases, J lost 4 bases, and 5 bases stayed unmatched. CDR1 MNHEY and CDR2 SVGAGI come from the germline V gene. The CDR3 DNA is TGTGCCAGCAGTTACGGACAGGGGGCAGGCCCAGATACGCAGTATTTT. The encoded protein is CASSYGQGAGPDTQYF.

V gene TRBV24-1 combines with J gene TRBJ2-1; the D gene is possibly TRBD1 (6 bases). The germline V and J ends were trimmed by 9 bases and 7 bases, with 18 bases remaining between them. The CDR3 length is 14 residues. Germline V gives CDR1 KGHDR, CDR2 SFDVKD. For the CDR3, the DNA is TGTGCCACCGGGGGCAGGGCGCCCTCGAATGAGCAGTTCTTC. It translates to CATGGRAPSNEQFF.

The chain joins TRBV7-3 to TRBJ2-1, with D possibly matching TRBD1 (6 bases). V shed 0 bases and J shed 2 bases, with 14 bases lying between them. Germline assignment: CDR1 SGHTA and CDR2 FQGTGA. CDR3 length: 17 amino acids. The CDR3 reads CASSLTRPDSTYNEQFF. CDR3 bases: TGTGCCAGCAGCTTAACTCGCCCGGACAGTACCTACAATGAGCAGTTCTTC.